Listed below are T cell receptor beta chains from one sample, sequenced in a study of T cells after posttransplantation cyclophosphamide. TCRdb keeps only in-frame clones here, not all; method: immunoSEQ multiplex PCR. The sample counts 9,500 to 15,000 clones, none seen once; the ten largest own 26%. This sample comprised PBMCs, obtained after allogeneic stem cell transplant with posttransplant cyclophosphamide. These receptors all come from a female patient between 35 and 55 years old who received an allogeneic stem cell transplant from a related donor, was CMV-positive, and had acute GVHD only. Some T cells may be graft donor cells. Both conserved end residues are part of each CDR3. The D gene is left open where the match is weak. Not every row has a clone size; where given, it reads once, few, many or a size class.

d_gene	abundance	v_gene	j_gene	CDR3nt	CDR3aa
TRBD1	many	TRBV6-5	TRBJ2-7	TGTGCCAGCAGTTATGGGACAGGCGAGCAGTACTTC	CASSYGTGEQYF
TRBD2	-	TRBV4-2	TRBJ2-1	TGTGCCAGCAGCCAAGGTTGGGCAGCGGGAGCTTACAATGAGCAGTTCTTC	CASSQGWAAGAYNEQFF
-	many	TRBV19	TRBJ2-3	TGTGCCAGTAGTACCTCGCTCAAGGGGACGCAGTATTTT	CASSTSLKGTQYF
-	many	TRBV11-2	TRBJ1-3	TGTGCCAGCAGCCCAGGGGTATTTGGAAACACCATATATTTT	CASSPGVFGNTIYF
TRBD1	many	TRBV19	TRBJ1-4	TGTGCCAGTAGCCAAGGGGACAGGGGGGTCGAAAAACTGTTTTTT	CASSQGDRGVEKLFF
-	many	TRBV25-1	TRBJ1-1	TGTGCCAGCAGTGAATTCGGGGGGCGCAGGGCTTTCTTT	CASSEFGGRRAFF
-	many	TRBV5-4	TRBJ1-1	TGTGCCAGCAGCCGGGAGGGGTTGAACACTGAAGCTTTCTTT	CASSREGLNTEAFF
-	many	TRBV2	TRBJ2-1	TGTGCCAGCAGTCGGGCGTGGGACTCATACAATGAGCAGTTCTTC	CASSRAWDSYNEQFF
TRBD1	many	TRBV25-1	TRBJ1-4	TGTGCCAGCAGTCATGGGACAGTTAATGAAAAACTGTTTTTT	CASSHGTVNEKLFF
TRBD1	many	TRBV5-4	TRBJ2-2	TGTGCCAGCAGCACCGGGACAGGGGGCTTCTATAGGGGGGAGCTGTTTTTT	CASSTGTGGFYRGELFF
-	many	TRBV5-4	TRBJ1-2	TGTGCCAGCAGCAGCCCAGGGGTGGGCTATGGCTACACCTTC	CASSSPGVGYGYTF
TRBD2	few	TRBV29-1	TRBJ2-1	TGCAGCTCCAGACCGGGGGGGAGCTCCTACAATGAGCAGTTCTTC	CSSRPGGSSYNEQFF
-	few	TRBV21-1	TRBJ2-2	TGTGCCAGGGGGCCGGGACAGGGGGGCACCGGGGAGCTGTTTTTT	CARGPGQGGTGELFF
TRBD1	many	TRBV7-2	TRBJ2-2	TGTGCCAGCAGCTTTTCGGGACAGAGGGAGCTGTTTTTT	CASSFSGQRELFF
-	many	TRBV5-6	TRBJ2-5	TGTGCCAGCAGCTTGGTCGGGAGAACGGGTGGGGAGACCCAGTACTTC	CASSLVGRTGGETQYF
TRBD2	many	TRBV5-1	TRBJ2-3	TGCGCCAGCAGCTTTGGACTAGCGGGATACACACACACAGATACGCAGTATTTT	CASSFGLAGYTHTDTQYF
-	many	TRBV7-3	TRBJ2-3	TGTGCCAGCAGCTTATTTGGCCCTAGCACAGATACGCAGTATTTT	CASSLFGPSTDTQYF
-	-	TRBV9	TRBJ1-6	TGTGCTAGCAGCGTAGGGCCGCCGCTCTATAATTCACCCCTCCACTTT	CASSVGPPLYNSPLHF
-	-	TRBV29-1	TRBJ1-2	TGCAGCGTTAGACTCCAGGGGTCCTATGGCTACACCTTC	CSVRLQGSYGYTF
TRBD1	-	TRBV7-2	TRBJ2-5	TGTGCCAGCAGCTCGATCGGACAGGGGGCGCGCCAAGAGACCCAGTACTTC	CASSSIGQGARQETQYF